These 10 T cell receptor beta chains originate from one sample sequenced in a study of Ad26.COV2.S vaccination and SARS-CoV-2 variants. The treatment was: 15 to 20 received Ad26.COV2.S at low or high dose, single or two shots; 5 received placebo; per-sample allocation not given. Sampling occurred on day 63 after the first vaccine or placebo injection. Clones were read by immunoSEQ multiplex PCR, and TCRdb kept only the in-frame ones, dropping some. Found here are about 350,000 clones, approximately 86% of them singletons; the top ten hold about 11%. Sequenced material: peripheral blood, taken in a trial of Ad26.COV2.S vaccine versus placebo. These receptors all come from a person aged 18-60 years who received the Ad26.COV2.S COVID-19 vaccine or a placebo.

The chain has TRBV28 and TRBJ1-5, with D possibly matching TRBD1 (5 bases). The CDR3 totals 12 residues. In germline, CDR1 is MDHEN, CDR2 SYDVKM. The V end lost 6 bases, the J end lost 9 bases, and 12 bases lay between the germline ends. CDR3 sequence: CASRQGRGPQHF. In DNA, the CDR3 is TGTGCCAGCAGGCAGGGCCGGGGGCCCCAGCATTTT.

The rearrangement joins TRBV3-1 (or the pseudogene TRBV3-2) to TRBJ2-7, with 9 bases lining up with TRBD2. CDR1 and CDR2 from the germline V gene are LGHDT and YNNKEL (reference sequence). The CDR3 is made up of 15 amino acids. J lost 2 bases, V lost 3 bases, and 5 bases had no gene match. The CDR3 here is CASSHLAGRTYEQYF. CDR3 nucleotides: TGTGCCAGCAGCCACCTAGCGGGACGAACCTACGAGCAGTACTTC.

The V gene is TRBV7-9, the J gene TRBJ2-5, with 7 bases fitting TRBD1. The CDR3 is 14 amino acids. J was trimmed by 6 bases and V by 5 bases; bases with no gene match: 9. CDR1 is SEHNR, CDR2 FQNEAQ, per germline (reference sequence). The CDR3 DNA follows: TGTGCCAGCAGCACAGTCCCACAGGGGCAGACCCAGTACTTC. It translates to CASSTVPQGQTQYF. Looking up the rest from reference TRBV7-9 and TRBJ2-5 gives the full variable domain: DTGVSQNPRHKITKRGQNVTFRCDPISEHNRLYWYRQTLGQGPEFLTYFQNEAQLEKSRLLSDRFSAERPKGSFSTLEIQRTEQGDSAMYLCASSTVPQGQTQYFGPGTRLLVL.

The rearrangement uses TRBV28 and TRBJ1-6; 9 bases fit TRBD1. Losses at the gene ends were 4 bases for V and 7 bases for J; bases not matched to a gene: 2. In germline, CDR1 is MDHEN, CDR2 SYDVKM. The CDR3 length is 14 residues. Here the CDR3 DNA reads TGTGCCAGCAGTTGGGGGACAGGGAATTCACCCCTCCACTTT. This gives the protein CASSWGTGNSPLHF.

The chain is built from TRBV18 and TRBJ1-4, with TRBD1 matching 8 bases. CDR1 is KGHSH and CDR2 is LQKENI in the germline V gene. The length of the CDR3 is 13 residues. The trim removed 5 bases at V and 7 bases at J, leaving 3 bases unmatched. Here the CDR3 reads CASSRDRFEKLFF. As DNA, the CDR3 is TGTGCCAGCTCAAGGGACAGGTTTGAAAAACTGTTTTTT.

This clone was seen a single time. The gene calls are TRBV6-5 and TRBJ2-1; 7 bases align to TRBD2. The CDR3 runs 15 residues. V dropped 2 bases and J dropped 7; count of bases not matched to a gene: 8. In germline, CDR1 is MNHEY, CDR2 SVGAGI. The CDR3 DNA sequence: TGTGCCAGCAGTTACGGGGCGGGAGTGGGGAATGAGCAGTTCTTC. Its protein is CASSYGAGVGNEQFF.

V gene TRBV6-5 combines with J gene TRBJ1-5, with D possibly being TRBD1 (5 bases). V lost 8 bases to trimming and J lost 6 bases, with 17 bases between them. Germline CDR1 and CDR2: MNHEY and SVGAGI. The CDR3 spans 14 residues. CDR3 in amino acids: CASRAGRVSQPQHF. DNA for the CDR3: TGTGCCAGCCGGGCAGGGAGGGTTAGTCAGCCCCAGCATTTT.

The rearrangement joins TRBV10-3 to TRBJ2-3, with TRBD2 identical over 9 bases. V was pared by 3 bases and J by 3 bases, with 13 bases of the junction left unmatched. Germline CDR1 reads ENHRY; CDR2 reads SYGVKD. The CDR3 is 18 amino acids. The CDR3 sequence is CAISDPYGQRGETDTQYF. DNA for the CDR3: TGTGCCATCAGTGATCCTTACGGCCAGCGGGGGGAGACAGATACGCAGTATTTT.

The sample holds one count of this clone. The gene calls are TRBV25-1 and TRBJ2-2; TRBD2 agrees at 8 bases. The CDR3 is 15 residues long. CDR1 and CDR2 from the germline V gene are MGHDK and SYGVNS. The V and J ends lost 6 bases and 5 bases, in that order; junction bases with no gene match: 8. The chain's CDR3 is CASRAHSGGTGELFF. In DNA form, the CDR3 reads TGTGCCAGCAGGGCCCACAGCGGGGGAACCGGGGAGCTGTTTTTT.

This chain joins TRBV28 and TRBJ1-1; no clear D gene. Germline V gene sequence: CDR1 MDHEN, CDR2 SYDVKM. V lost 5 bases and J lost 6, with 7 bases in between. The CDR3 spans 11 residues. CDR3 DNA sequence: TGTGCCAGCAGTAGGGTGGCTGAAGCTTTCTTT. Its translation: CASSRVAEAFF.